The 3 T cell receptor beta chains given below trace back to one sample, sequenced in a study of cytomegalovirus exposure and HLA in healthy donors. The study ran its PCR with 60 Vbeta and 13 Jbeta primers. The table came from immunoSEQ multiplex PCR; TCRdb's copy has only in-frame clones and leaves some out. This sample contains tens of thousands of clones. Sequencing used PBMCs. The source of these receptors is a man aged 30 to 45 in good health and CMV-seropositive.

This chain links TRBV20-1 with TRBJ1-2; D ambiguous. Trimming shortened V by 6 bases and J by 7 bases, and 12 bases separated the two germline ends. This CDR3 spans 11 amino acids. Germline V gene lookup returns CDR1 DFQATT and CDR2 SNEGSKA (reference sequence). CDR3 in DNA: TGCAGTGCCCCGCATGCGTTTGGCTACACCTTC. Translating gives CSAPHAFGYTF.

The rearrangement uses TRBV5-1 and TRBJ2-5; 9 nucleotides line up with TRBD2. V was clipped by 5 bases and J by 2 bases; unmatched bases: 13. CDR1 is SGHRS, CDR2 YFSETQ, per germline. The CDR3 covers 17 residues. In nucleotides, the CDR3 is TGCGCCAGCAGTCCGGGAGGGAGCGGGGGGCCTCAAGAGACCCAGTACTTC. Amino acid sequence: CASSPGGSGGPQETQYF.

With respect to this clone: A junction boundary mismatches the germline segment, possibly from a read error. The chain combines TRBV30 with TRBJ2-1; perhaps TRBD2 as D (6 bases). The CDR3 has 15 amino acids. Germline assignment: CDR1 GTSNPN and CDR2 SVGIG (reference sequence). CDR3 nucleotides: TGTGCCGGGAGTACCGGGACTCTGGCCGGCAATGAGCAGTTCTTC. Amino acids: CAGSTGTLAGNEQFF.